This is a list of T cell receptor beta chains from one sample in a study of T cell responses to AZD1222 COVID-19 vaccine. Sequenced by immunoSEQ multiplex PCR; TCRdb stores in-frame clones only, minus some. The data show 150,000 to 200,000 clones, with 94% seen just once and under 6% held by the top ten. Sample: peripheral blood, taken 28 days after the second AZD1222 dose. The receptors were gathered from an adult who received the AZD1222 COVID-19 vaccine. The CDR3 runs from the conserved cysteine through the conserved F or W.

J gene: TRBJ1-2
V gene: TRBV5-1
CDR3 protein: CASSFRVWQHAHYGYTF

J gene: TRBJ1-5
V gene: TRBV28
CDR3 protein: CASTIQTGALQPQHF

J gene: TRBJ2-3
V gene: TRBV10-3
CDR3 protein: CAIGAAPGLAGAGTDTQYF

J gene: TRBJ1-1
V gene: TRBV7-9
CDR3 protein: CASSSRPGQGGTEAFF

J gene: TRBJ2-7
V gene: TRBV4-1
CDR3 protein: CASSLGAGGGDEQYF

J gene: TRBJ2-2
V gene: TRBV12-3/TRBV12-4
CDR3 protein: CASSAGEAGELFF

J gene: TRBJ1-1
V gene: TRBV7-9
CDR3 protein: CASSRYRGLRVTEAFF

J gene: TRBJ2-5
V gene: TRBV28
CDR3 protein: CASSSGTGGRETQYF

J gene: TRBJ2-7
V gene: TRBV30
CDR3 protein: CAWSRLAGYEQYF

J gene: TRBJ1-1
V gene: TRBV7-8
CDR3 protein: CASSSRRGYEAFF

J gene: TRBJ1-2
V gene: TRBV10-3
CDR3 protein: CAITRDRGYGYTF

J gene: TRBJ1-5
V gene: TRBV19
CDR3 protein: CASHQGAYSNQPQHF

J gene: TRBJ1-1
V gene: TRBV18
CDR3 protein: CASSPMDNTEAFF

J gene: TRBJ2-7
V gene: TRBV4-1
CDR3 protein: CASSHGLAGDNEQYF

J gene: TRBJ1-4
V gene: TRBV27
CDR3 protein: CASSWGVGEKLFF

J gene: TRBJ1-5
V gene: TRBV6-1
CDR3 protein: CASSEAWHFNQPQHF

J gene: TRBJ2-1
V gene: TRBV18
CDR3 protein: CASSPFSGRFYEQFF

J gene: TRBJ2-3
V gene: TRBV5-1
CDR3 protein: CASSFAGGPDTQYF

J gene: TRBJ1-2
V gene: TRBV11-2
CDR3 protein: CASSFQEGANYGYTF

J gene: TRBJ1-6
V gene: TRBV7-9
CDR3 protein: CASSRSNSPLHF

J gene: TRBJ1-2
V gene: TRBV19
CDR3 protein: CASTGNLNYGYTF

J gene: TRBJ1-3
V gene: TRBV3-1/TRBV3-2
CDR3 protein: CASSHLTPVKTSGNTIYF

J gene: TRBJ2-1
V gene: TRBV28
CDR3 protein: CASTLNNEQFF

J gene: TRBJ1-2
V gene: TRBV29-1
CDR3 protein: CSVAEGAFNYGYTF

J gene: TRBJ1-4
V gene: TRBV5-1
CDR3 protein: CASSSKGAPNEKLFF

J gene: TRBJ2-7
V gene: TRBV7-2
CDR3 protein: CASSFDRFTTYEQYF

J gene: TRBJ1-1
V gene: TRBV5-8
CDR3 protein: CASSFLQGPAEAFF

J gene: TRBJ2-3
V gene: TRBV11-3
CDR3 protein: CASSLVSGSTDTQYF

J gene: TRBJ2-1
V gene: TRBV28
CDR3 protein: CASSTGLAGAWNEQFF